These 30 T cell receptor beta chains originate from one sample sequenced in a study of blood T cell repertoires in COVID-19. Sequenced by immunoSEQ multiplex PCR; TCRdb stores in-frame clones only, minus some. The sample has approximately 220,000 clones; about nine tenths are singletons. The sequenced material came from PBMCs or T cells enriched from blood (not recorded which). The receptors derive from a woman aged 25 to 39 with acute COVID-19.

The chain couples TRBV19 to TRBJ1-1; 7 nucleotides align to TRBD1. Unmatched junction bases numbered 2, after V lost 4 bases and J lost 3 bases. The CDR3 runs to 13 residues. Germline V lookup: CDR1 LNHDA, CDR2 SQIVND (reference sequence). The CDR3 protein is CASSTDRDTEAFF. CDR3 nucleotides: TGTGCCAGTAGTACCGACAGGGACACTGAAGCTTTCTTT.

This clone was observed once. The CDR3 protein is CATSEGTGFNTGELFF. CDR3 DNA: TGTGCCACCAGTGAAGGGACAGGTTTCAACACCGGGGAGCTGTTTTTT. This chain links TRBV24-1 with TRBJ2-2; 8 bases line up with TRBD1. Germline assignment: CDR1 KGHDR and CDR2 SFDVKD. The CDR3 has 16 residues. Germline trimming cut 4 bases from V and 2 bases from J; bases unmatched to any gene: 5.

The chain employs TRBV2 and TRBJ1-6; 8 nucleotides align to TRBD1. CDR1 and CDR2 from the germline V gene are SNHLY and FYNNEI. Unmatched junction bases numbered 3, after V lost 0 bases and J lost 8 bases. The CDR3 has 15 amino acids. CDR3 sequence: CASSEAPGQDSPLHF. The CDR3 bases are TGTGCCAGCAGTGAAGCCCCGGGACAGGATTCACCCCTCCACTTT. The full variable domain, its missing parts supplied by reference TRBV2 and TRBJ1-6, is EPEVTQTPSHQVTQMGQEVILRCVPISNHLYFYWYRQILGQKVEFLVSFYNNEISEKSEIFDDQFSVERPDGSNFTLKIRSTKLEDSAMYFCASSEAPGQDSPLHFGNGTRLTVT.

In nucleotides, the CDR3 is TGCGCCAGCAGCTGGACCGCAGGGGTGACTGAAGCTTTCTTT. It encodes CASSWTAGVTEAFF. The chain uses TRBV5-1 and TRBJ1-1, with D possibly TRBD1 on 6 matching bases. The CDR3 loop spans 14 amino acids. Looked up from germline, CDR1 is SGHRS and CDR2 is YFSETQ. The V end was cut by 3 bases, the J end by 5 bases, with 14 bases between.

V gene TRBV13 combines with J gene TRBJ1-1; the D is unclear. CDR3 length: 15 residues. V was shortened by 0 bases and J by 3 bases, with 11 bases between the two germline ends. CDR1 is PRHDT and CDR2 is FYEKMQ in the germline V gene (reference sequence). DNA of the CDR3: TGTGCCAGCAGCTTAGGGACGGTTGAGGACACTGAAGCTTTCTTT. It specifies CASSLGTVEDTEAFF.

The rearrangement uses TRBV6-5 and TRBJ1-1; TRBD1 matches at 9 bases. Germline CDR1 reads MNHEY; CDR2 reads SVGAGI. The CDR3 consists of 12 residues. J lost 7 bases, V lost 10 bases, and 7 bases had no gene match. The CDR3 nucleotides are TGTGCCACCAGGACAGGGGCCATTGAAGCTTTCTTT. It encodes CATRTGAIEAFF.

The chain joins TRBV9 to TRBJ2-1, with TRBD1 identical over 8 bases. This CDR3 is built from 14 residues. From germline, CDR1 is SGDLS and CDR2 YYNGEE. J was trimmed by 6 bases and V by 2 bases; bases with no gene match: 4. DNA for the CDR3: TGTGCCAGCAGCGTCCCAGGGGGCCTCAATGAGCAGTTCTTC. Amino acids: CASSVPGGLNEQFF.

J is TRBJ1-5 and V is TRBV28; 8 bases are a match to TRBD1. The J segment lost 3 bases and the V segment lost 2 bases, leaving 3 bases of the junction unmatched. Germline lookup yields CDR1 MDHEN and CDR2 SYDVKM. The CDR3 length is 15 residues. CDR3 bases: TGTGCCAGCAGTTTACAGGACAGGGACAATCAGCCCCAGCATTTT. As protein: CASSLQDRDNQPQHF.

This chain connects TRBV5-1 to TRBJ2-7; D might be TRBD1 (6 bases). CDR1 SGHRS and CDR2 YFSETQ come from the germline V gene. The germline V and J ends were trimmed by 2 bases and 3 bases, with 15 bases remaining between them. The CDR3 has 15 residues. The DNA of the CDR3 is TGCGCCAGCAGCTTAGGGGACACGAGGCTCTACGAGCAGTACTTC. Amino acid sequence: CASSLGDTRLYEQYF.

This chain uses TRBV24-1 with TRBJ1-5, with a weak D call TRBD1 (5 bases). V shed 7 bases and J shed 3 bases, with 15 bases lying between them. Germline V gives CDR1 KGHDR, CDR2 SFDVKD. The CDR3 has 15 amino acids. The CDR3: CATRKRPGPNQPQHF. The DNA for the CDR3 is TGTGCCACCAGAAAAAGACCAGGGCCCAATCAGCCCCAGCATTTT.

This sequence joins TRBV6-2 or TRBV6-3 and TRBJ1-4; the match to TRBD1 covers 8 bases. This CDR3 comprises 15 residues. Germline CDR1 MNHEY, CDR2 SVGEGT. Losses at the gene ends were 4 bases for V and 5 bases for J; bases not matched to a gene: 6. In DNA, the CDR3 is TGTGCCAGCAGTTCAGGGGGCGCGGGGAATGAAAAACTGTTTTTT. Translation gives CASSSGGAGNEKLFF.

The CDR3 loop reads CASSSVPEWAGELFF. The CDR3 coding sequence is TGTGCCAGTAGTTCCGTCCCGGAGTGGGCCGGGGAGCTGTTTTTT. The chain has TRBV19 and TRBJ2-2; D uncertain. Germline V gives CDR1 LNHDA, CDR2 SQIVND (reference sequence). The CDR3 is made up of 15 amino acids. Trimming pared 5 bases from V and 6 bases from J, leaving 16 bases between.

This rearrangement joins TRBV30 to TRBJ1-4, with D tentatively TRBD1 (6 bases). The CDR3 consists of 13 residues. CDR1 and CDR2 from the germline V gene are GTSNPN and SVGIG (reference sequence). Trimming shortened V by 1 base and J by 8 bases, and 11 bases separated the two germline ends. CDR3 DNA: TGTGCCTGGAGTGCAGGGACAATGGAAAAACTGTTTTTT. Residues: CAWSAGTMEKLFF.

The chain joins TRBV5-6 to TRBJ2-7; 9 bases align to TRBD1. The germline CDR1 and CDR2 sequences are SGHDT and YYEEEE. CDR3 length: 13 amino acids. The V segment lost 6 bases and the J segment 3 bases; nucleotides outside the gene matches: 4. CDR3 DNA sequence: TGTGCCAGCACCCGGGACAGGGTCTACGAGCAGTACTTC. As protein: CASTRDRVYEQYF.

The chain joins TRBV7-2 to TRBJ1-4; 7 positions agree with TRBD1. Germline values: CDR1 SGHTA, CDR2 FQGNSA. The CDR3 totals 15 residues. J was trimmed by 5 bases and V by 5 bases; bases with no gene match: 8. The CDR3, as DNA: TGTGCCAGCAGCACCGACCCGGGACAGAATGAAAAACTGTTTTTT. Protein sequence: CASSTDPGQNEKLFF.

V is TRBV5-1 and J is TRBJ1-2; tentatively, D is TRBD1 (6 bases). The length of the CDR3 is 15 residues. The germline V gene encodes CDR1 SGHRS and CDR2 YFSETQ. V shed 0 bases and J shed 7 bases, with 16 bases lying between them. The CDR3 DNA reads as TGCGCCAGCAGCTTGGTGGGGGCGACAGTAGGTGGCTACACCTTC. Translated, it gives CASSLVGATVGGYTF. Full variable domain (missing parts from reference TRBV5-1 and TRBJ1-2): KAGVTQTPRYLIKTRGQQVTLSCSPISGHRSVSWYQQTPGQGLQFLFEYFSETQRNKGNFPGRFSGRQFSNSRSEMNVSTLELGDSALYLCASSLVGATVGGYTFGSGTRLTVV.

V usage is TRBV15 and J usage is TRBJ1-1, with D hard to call. V lost 1 base and J lost 1, with 7 bases in between. The CDR3 contains 14 residues. Germline lookup yields CDR1 LNHNV and CDR2 YYDKDF (reference sequence). CDR3 in amino acids: CATSRGHPNTEAFF. The CDR3 bases are TGTGCCACCAGCAGAGGACACCCGAACACTGAAGCTTTCTTT.

This clone was detected only a few times. The rearrangement links TRBV6-4 to TRBJ2-1; maybe TRBD2 (5 bases). The V and J ends lost 0 bases and 0 bases respectively, with 6 bases between them. This CDR3 has 15 residues. Germline loops: CDR1 MRHNA, CDR2 SNTAGT. CDR3 in amino acids: CASSDSGDSYNEQFF. CDR3 bases: TGTGCCAGCAGTGACTCCGGGGACTCCTACAATGAGCAGTTCTTC.

This clone showed up just a few times. The rearrangement links TRBV10-2 to TRBJ2-7; a weak D match, TRBD1 (6 bases). Deletions cut 1 base from V and 0 bases from J, with 16 bases between. Germline CDR1 is WSHSY and CDR2 is SAAADI. The CDR3 sequence is 17 residues long. The CDR3 DNA sequence: TGCGCCAGCAGTGAGTTGATCGGCAGGGGAAGCTCCTACGAGCAGTACTTC. This gives the protein CASSELIGRGSSYEQYF.

The rearrangement uses TRBV7-6 and TRBJ2-2, with D possibly being TRBD1 (5 bases). CDR1 and CDR2 (germline): SGHVS, FNYEAQ. CDR3 length: 15 amino acids. V was shortened by 6 bases and J by 5 bases, with 16 bases between the two germline ends. DNA for the CDR3: TGTGCCAGCAGATTGGACACAGGACCTACCGGGGAGCTGTTTTTT. Its protein product is CASRLDTGPTGELFF.

This chain links TRBV7-9 with TRBJ1-1, with no clear D. The V gene lost 3 bases and the J gene lost 1 base, with 9 bases spanning the gap. The CDR3 loop spans 14 amino acids. The germline gives CDR1 SEHNR, CDR2 FQNEAQ (reference sequence). CDR3 sequence reads: CASSLVWANTEAFF. The CDR3 bases are TGTGCCAGCAGCTTGGTATGGGCGAACACTGAAGCTTTCTTT.

V gene TRBV30 combines with J gene TRBJ2-3, with 8 bases matching TRBD2. The CDR3 covers 15 residues. Germline CDR1 GTSNPN, CDR2 SVGIG (reference sequence). After removal of 0 bases from V and 5 bases from J, the junction contained 7 bases not matched to a gene. As DNA, the CDR3 is TGTGCCTGGAGTGTACTTCTAGCGGGTAGAGATACGCAGTATTTT. It encodes CAWSVLLAGRDTQYF.

The chain joins TRBV7-2 to TRBJ2-6; 7 bases agree with TRBD2. V lost 9 bases to trimming and J lost 0 bases; unmatched junction nucleotides: 8. Per the germline V gene, CDR1 is SGHTA and CDR2 is FQGNSA. This CDR3 is built from 16 residues. The DNA of the CDR3 is TGTGCCAGACCCCTAGCGGTTAACTCTGGGGCCAACGTCCTGACTTTC. It translates to CARPLAVNSGANVLTF.

CDR3 bases: TGTGCCAGCAGCAGATCCGGGACAGGGGTAAAACTGTTTTTT. This gives the protein CASSRSGTGVKLFF. The chain uses TRBV6-5 and TRBJ1-4, with 10 positions matching TRBD1. Per the germline V gene, CDR1 is MNHEY and CDR2 is SVGAGI. V trimming: 6 bases; J trimming: 10 bases; junction bases outside the gene matches: 8. The CDR3 contains 14 residues.

V is TRBV6-5 and J is TRBJ1-6, with 7 positions matching TRBD1. CDR3 length equals 15 residues. CDR1 MNHEY and CDR2 SVGAGI come from the germline V gene. V lost 1 base, J lost 11 bases, and 8 bases stayed unmatched. The DNA for the CDR3 is TGTGCCAGCAGTTACTTCGGGACAGCCAGGACACCCCTCCACTTT. Translating it yields CASSYFGTARTPLHF.

J is TRBJ2-2 and V is TRBV11-3; possibly TRBD2 for D (6 bases). CDR1 SGHNT and CDR2 YENEEA come from the germline V gene. This CDR3 is built from 15 residues. V lost 5 bases, J lost 5 bases, and 15 bases lay in between. The CDR3 nucleotides read TGTGCCAGCAGCACCGGGACTCGAAATACCGGGGAGCTGTTTTTT. Encoded protein: CASSTGTRNTGELFF.

The rearrangement links TRBV7-9 to TRBJ2-7; the match to TRBD1 covers 7 bases. Germline CDR1 is SEHNR and CDR2 is FQNEAQ (reference sequence). There are 12 residues in the CDR3. J lost 6 bases, V lost 3 bases, and 2 bases had no gene match. The CDR3 is CASSFGTAEQYF. The DNA for the CDR3 is TGTGCCAGCAGCTTCGGGACAGCCGAGCAGTACTTC.

The chain has TRBV10-2 and TRBJ2-7, with D perhaps matching TRBD1 (6 bases). Germline assignment: CDR1 WSHSY and CDR2 SAAADI. The CDR3 has 15 residues. V was shortened by 6 bases and J by 0 bases, with 15 bases between the two germline ends. The CDR3 nucleotides are TGCGCCAGCAGAGACACGACAGGTTCCTCCTACGAGCAGTACTTC. Amino acid sequence: CASRDTTGSSYEQYF.

This chain uses TRBV5-1 with TRBJ2-5; the match to TRBD2 covers 9 bases. There are 17 residues in the CDR3. The trim removed 2 bases at V and 4 bases at J, leaving 12 bases unmatched. In germline, CDR1 is SGHRS, CDR2 YFSETQ. The CDR3 DNA reads TGCGCCAGCAGCTTTGGGACTAGCACTGATTCGGGAGAGACCCAGTACTTC. This codes for CASSFGTSTDSGETQYF. The entire variable domain, with the rest obtained from reference TRBV5-1 and TRBJ2-5, is as follows: KAGVTQTPRYLIKTRGQQVTLSCSPISGHRSVSWYQQTPGQGLQFLFEYFSETQRNKGNFPGRFSGRQFSNSRSEMNVSTLELGDSALYLCASSFGTSTDSGETQYFGPGTRLLVL.

The V and J genes are TRBV19 and TRBJ1-3; D possibly corresponds to TRBD1 (5 bases). Per germline, CDR1 LNHDA and CDR2 SQIVND (reference sequence). CDR3 size: 16 residues. V was cut by 4 bases and J by 0 bases, with 13 bases left in between. The CDR3 spells CASSTKDTFSGNTIYF. CDR3 nucleotides: TGTGCCAGTAGTACCAAGGACACGTTCTCTGGAAACACCATATATTTT.